This is a list of T cell receptor beta chains from one sample in a study of T cells in Graves' hyperthyroidism and ophthalmopathy. TCRdb reanalysed the multiplex PCR reads using MiXCR and keeps one entry per CDR3 protein. The sample lists about 600,000 distinct CDR3 sequences; approximately 15% were seen once. Sequencing was performed on blood. All receptors come from a woman between 18 and 30 years old with Graves' ophthalmopathy. CDR3s include the opening cysteine and the closing phenylalanine or tryptophan. The D gene is left open where the match is weak. Rows give clone size only sometimes, using once, few, many, or a class for an expanded clone.

v_call	clone_size	d_call	j_call	cdr3_nt	cdr3_aa
TRBV12-3/TRBV12-4	many	-	TRBJ2-2	TGTGCCAGCAGTTTAGACCCCAACACCGGGGAGCTGTTTTTT	CASSLDPNTGELFF
TRBV20-1	-	TRBD2	TRBJ2-1	TGCAGTGCTAGAGTTCGCGGGAGCGGCAATGAGCAGTTCTTC	CSARVRGSGNEQFF
TRBV12-3/TRBV12-4	many	-	TRBJ2-7	TGTGCCAGCAGTTTAGCCGGGGAACCCTACGAGCAGTACTTC	CASSLAGEPYEQYF
TRBV24-1	many	-	TRBJ2-2	TGTGCCACCAGTGTGGGGGCAGGCAACACCGGGGAGCTGTTTTTT	CATSVGAGNTGELFF
TRBV3-1	-	-	TRBJ2-7	TGTGCCAGCAGCACTAGGATAGATTCCTACGAGCAGTACTTC	CASSTRIDSYEQYF
TRBV3-1	many	TRBD1	TRBJ1-4	TGTGCCAGCAGCCAGTCGACAGGGGGGAATGAAAAACTGTTTTTT	CASSQSTGGNEKLFF
TRBV6-6	-	-	TRBJ1-2	TGTGCCAGCAGTTACTCGTTCGGGCAGGGCCGTGGCTATGGCTACACCTTC	CASSYSFGQGRGYGYTF
TRBV29-1	many	TRBD2	TRBJ2-5	TGCAGCGTGTTTGGCGGGAGCTACGAGACCCAGTACTTC	CSVFGGSYETQYF
TRBV10-3	-	-	TRBJ2-7	TGTGCCATCATGGGGAGTCTCGGGTACGGCTACGAGCAGTACTTC	CAIMGSLGYGYEQYF
TRBV27	many	-	TRBJ1-5	TGTGCCAGCAGTTTATCGGGGGAGAATCAGCCCCAGCATTTT	CASSLSGENQPQHF
TRBV4-3	many	-	TRBJ1-1	TGCGCCAGCAGCCAAGAAGGGGAACAGGAAGCTTTCTTT	CASSQEGEQEAFF